Below, one TCR beta chain is given with its context. Original handling: Amplification of reference gene primers provided the estimated nucleated cell counts. Some clones are missing from TCRdb's copy, which holds only in-frame ones; the method was immunoSEQ multiplex PCR. The V and J calls and clone size come from that table; D and trimming were worked out from the DNA. The sample records 190,000 or so clones, about three quarters being singletons. This sample was taken from a study of blood T cell repertoires in COVID-19. Overall study context: COVID-19 samples from acute and convalescent phases originated in the United States, Italy and Spain. T cells, B-cell-depleted T cells, or PBMCs provided the cDNA or gDNA that served as material.

This CDR3 region has 16 residues. Germline loops: CDR1 SGHTA, CDR2 FQGNSA. V was trimmed by 5 bases and J by 6 bases, leaving 19 bases between them. Material for sequencing was peripheral blood. This chain joins TRBV7-2 and TRBJ2-2, with a possible D match to TRBD2 (5 bases). The source is a woman older than 75 with active or convalescent COVID-19. The CDR3 bases are TGTGCCAGCAGCCTTGCTAGCATTGGTGTTCCCGGGGAGCTGTTTTTT. It encodes CASSLASIGVPGELFF. Supplemented by reference TRBV7-2 and TRBJ2-2, the full variable domain reads GAGVSQSPSNKVTEKGKDVELRCDPISGHTALYWYRQSLGQGLEFLIYFQGNSAPDKSGLPSDRFSAERTGGSVSTLTIQRTQQEDSAVYLCASSLASIGVPGELFFGEGSRLTVL.